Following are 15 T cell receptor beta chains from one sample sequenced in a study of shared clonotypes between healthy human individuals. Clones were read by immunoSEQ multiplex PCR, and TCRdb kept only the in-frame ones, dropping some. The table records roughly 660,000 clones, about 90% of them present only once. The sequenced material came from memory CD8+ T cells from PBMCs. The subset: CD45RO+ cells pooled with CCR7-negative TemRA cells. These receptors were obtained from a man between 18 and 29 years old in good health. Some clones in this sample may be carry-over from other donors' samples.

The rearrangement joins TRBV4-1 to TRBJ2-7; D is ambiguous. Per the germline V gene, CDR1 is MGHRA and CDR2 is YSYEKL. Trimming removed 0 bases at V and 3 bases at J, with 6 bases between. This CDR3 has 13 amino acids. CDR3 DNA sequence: TGCGCCAGCAGCCAAGATCCAGTCTACGAGCAGTACTTC. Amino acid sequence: CASSQDPVYEQYF.

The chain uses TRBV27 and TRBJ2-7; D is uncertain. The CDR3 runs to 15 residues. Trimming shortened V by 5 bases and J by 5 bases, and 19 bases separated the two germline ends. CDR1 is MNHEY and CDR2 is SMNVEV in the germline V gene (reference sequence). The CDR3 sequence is CASSRYLNQVDEQYF. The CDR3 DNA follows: TGTGCCAGCAGTCGCTACCTTAACCAGGTGGACGAGCAGTACTTC.

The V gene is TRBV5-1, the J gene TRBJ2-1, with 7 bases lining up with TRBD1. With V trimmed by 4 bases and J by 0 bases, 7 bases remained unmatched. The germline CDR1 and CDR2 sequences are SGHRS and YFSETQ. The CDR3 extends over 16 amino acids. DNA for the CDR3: TGCGCCAGCAGCGGCCCGGGACAGTTCTCCTACAATGAGCAGTTCTTC. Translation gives CASSGPGQFSYNEQFF.

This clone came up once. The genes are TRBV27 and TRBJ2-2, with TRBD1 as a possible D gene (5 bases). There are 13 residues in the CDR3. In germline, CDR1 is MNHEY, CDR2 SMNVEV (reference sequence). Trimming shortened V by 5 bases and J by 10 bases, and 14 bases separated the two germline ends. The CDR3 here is CASSLQGVEELFF. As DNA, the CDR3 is TGTGCCAGCAGTCTTCAGGGTGTTGAGGAGCTGTTTTTT.

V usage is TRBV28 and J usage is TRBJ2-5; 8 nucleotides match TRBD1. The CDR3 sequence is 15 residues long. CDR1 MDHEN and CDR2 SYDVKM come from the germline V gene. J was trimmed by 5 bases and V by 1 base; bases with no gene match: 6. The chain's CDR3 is CASSLYPRDRETQYF. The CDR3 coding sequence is TGTGCCAGCAGTTTATACCCCCGGGACAGGGAGACCCAGTACTTC.

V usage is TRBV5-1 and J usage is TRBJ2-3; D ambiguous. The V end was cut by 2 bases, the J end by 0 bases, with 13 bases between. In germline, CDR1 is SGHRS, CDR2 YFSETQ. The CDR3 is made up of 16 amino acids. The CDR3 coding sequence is TGCGCCAGCAGCTTATGGCAGACTCTTAGCACAGATACGCAGTATTTT. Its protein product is CASSLWQTLSTDTQYF. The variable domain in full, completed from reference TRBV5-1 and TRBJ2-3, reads KAGVTQTPRYLIKTRGQQVTLSCSPISGHRSVSWYQQTPGQGLQFLFEYFSETQRNKGNFPGRFSGRQFSNSRSEMNVSTLELGDSALYLCASSLWQTLSTDTQYFGPGTRLTVL.

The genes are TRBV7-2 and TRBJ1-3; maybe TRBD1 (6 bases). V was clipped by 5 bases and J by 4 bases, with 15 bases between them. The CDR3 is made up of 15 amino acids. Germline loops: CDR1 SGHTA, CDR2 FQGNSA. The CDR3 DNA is TGTGCCAGCAGCCACCACAGGGAGGAAGGAAACACCATATATTTT. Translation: CASSHHREEGNTIYF.

In DNA form, the CDR3 reads TGCGCCAGCAGTCGCTCCGGGCCCAGGGGCCGGGAGCTGTTTTTT. Its protein product is CASSRSGPRGRELFF. This chain connects TRBV4-1 to TRBJ2-2, with D tentatively TRBD1 (6 bases). The V end was cut by 6 bases, the J end by 9 bases, with 20 bases between. CDR1 is MGHRA, CDR2 YSYEKL, per germline. The CDR3 has 15 amino acids.

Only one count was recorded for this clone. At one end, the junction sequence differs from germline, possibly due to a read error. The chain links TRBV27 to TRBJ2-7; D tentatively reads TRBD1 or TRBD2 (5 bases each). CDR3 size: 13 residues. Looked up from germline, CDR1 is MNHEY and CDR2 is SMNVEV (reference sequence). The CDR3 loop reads CTSSGGWAREQYF. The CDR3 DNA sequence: TGTACCAGCAGTGGGGGTTGGGCCCGCGAGCAGTACTTC.

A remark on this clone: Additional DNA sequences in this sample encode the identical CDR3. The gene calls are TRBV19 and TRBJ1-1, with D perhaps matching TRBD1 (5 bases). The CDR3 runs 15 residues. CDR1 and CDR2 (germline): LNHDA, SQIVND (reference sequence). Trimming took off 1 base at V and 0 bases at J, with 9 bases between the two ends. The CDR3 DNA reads TGTGCCAGTAGTATAGGGGGCAGTTTGAACACTGAAGCTTTCTTT. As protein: CASSIGGSLNTEAFF.

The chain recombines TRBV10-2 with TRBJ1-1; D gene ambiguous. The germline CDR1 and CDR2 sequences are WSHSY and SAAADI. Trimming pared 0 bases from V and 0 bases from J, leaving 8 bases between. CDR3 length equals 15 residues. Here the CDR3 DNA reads TGCGCCAGCAGTGAGTCAGAGCTGATGAACACTGAAGCTTTCTTT. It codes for CASSESELMNTEAFF.

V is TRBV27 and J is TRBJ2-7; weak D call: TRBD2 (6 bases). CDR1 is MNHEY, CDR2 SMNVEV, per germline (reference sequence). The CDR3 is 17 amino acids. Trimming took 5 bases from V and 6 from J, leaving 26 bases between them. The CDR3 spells CASSISSLTRLSGEQYF. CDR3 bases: TGTGCCAGCAGTATCTCGTCGTTGACTAGACTCTCGGGCGAGCAGTACTTC.

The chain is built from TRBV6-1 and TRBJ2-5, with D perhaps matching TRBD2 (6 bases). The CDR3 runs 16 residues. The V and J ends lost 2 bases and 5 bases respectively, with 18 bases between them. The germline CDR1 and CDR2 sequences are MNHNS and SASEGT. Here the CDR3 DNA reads TGTGCCAGCAGTGAAATGGGACTCAGGGCGGTGGAGACCCAGTACTTC. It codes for CASSEMGLRAVETQYF.

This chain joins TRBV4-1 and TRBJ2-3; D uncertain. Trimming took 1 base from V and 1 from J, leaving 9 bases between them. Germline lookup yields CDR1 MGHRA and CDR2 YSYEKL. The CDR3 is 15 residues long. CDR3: CASSQVGVGTDTQYF. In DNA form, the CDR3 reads TGCGCCAGCAGCCAAGTTGGGGTAGGCACAGATACGCAGTATTTT.

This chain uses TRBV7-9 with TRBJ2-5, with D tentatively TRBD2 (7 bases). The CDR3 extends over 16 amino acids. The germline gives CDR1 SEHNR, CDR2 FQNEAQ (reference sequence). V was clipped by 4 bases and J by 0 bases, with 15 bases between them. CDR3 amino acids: CASSSVWGGDQETQYF. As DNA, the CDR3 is TGTGCCAGCAGCTCCGTCTGGGGGGGCGACCAAGAGACCCAGTACTTC.